A single sample is the source of the 27 T cell receptor beta chains below, sequenced in a study of T cell responses to AZD1222 COVID-19 vaccine. Profiling relied on immunoSEQ multiplex PCR, and the TCRdb table lists in-frame clones only, not all of them. The table shows 180,000 or so clones, with 92% occurring only once. The material sequenced was peripheral blood, taken 28 days after the second AZD1222 dose. Every receptor here comes from an adult who received the AZD1222 COVID-19 vaccine.

The chain links TRBV5-8 to TRBJ1-6, with D perhaps matching TRBD1 (5 bases). In germline, CDR1 is SGHTS, CDR2 YDEGEE. The CDR3 sequence is 16 residues long. With 4 bases removed from V and 7 bases from J, the gap between germline ends came to 18 bases. The CDR3 here is CASSMRRGTRNSPLHF. In DNA, the CDR3 is TGTGCCAGCAGCATGCGCCGCGGGACTCGGAATTCACCCCTCCACTTT. The full variable domain, completed using reference TRBV5-8 and TRBJ1-6, is EAGVTQSPTHLIKTRGQQATLRCSPISGHTSVYWYQQALGLGLQFLLWYDEGEERNRGNFPPRFSGRQFPNYSSELNVNALELEDSALYLCASSMRRGTRNSPLHFGNGTRLTVT.

The chain employs TRBV28 and TRBJ2-1; D is possibly TRBD1 (6 bases). The V gene lost 6 bases and the J gene lost 10 bases, with 13 bases spanning the gap. The V gene's germline CDR1 is MDHEN and CDR2 SYDVKM. The CDR3 loop spans 12 amino acids. In DNA, the CDR3 is TGTGCCAGCAGCCCTTCGAGGGGGGAGCAGTTCTTC. The encoded protein is CASSPSRGEQFF.

This clone appeared once. This rearrangement joins TRBV5-8 to TRBJ2-1; D gene ambiguous. Germline loops: CDR1 SGHTS, CDR2 YDEGEE. CDR3 size: 13 residues. V dropped 0 bases and J dropped 3 bases, with 4 bases sitting between them. Here the CDR3 DNA reads TGTGCCAGCAGCTTGGGTAACTACAATGAGCAGTTCTTC. Translating it yields CASSLGNYNEQFF.

V is TRBV18 and J is TRBJ1-1; no firm D call. The CDR3 totals 14 residues. Germline CDR1 is KGHSH and CDR2 is LQKENI. V lost 3 bases, J lost 6 bases, and 14 bases lay in between. CDR3 nucleotides: TGTGCCAGCTCACCCACGGAGTTATCGGCTGAAGCTTTCTTT. This sequence encodes CASSPTELSAEAFF.

This sequence joins TRBV4-3 and TRBJ2-6; D remains unclear. The V gene's germline CDR1 is LGHNA and CDR2 YSLEER. There are 15 residues in the CDR3. Trimming left V 1 base short and J 4 bases short, with 8 bases between. In nucleotides, the CDR3 is TGCGCCAGCAGCCAAGCTAGGACGGGGGCCAACGTCCTGACTTTC. Amino acid sequence: CASSQARTGANVLTF.

This chain uses TRBV4-1 with TRBJ1-1; no clear D gene. The germline gives CDR1 MGHRA, CDR2 YSYEKL. CDR3 length: 13 residues. The V end was cut by 2 bases, the J end by 2 bases, with 6 bases between. The CDR3 nucleotides read TGCGCCAGCAGCCAAACACCAAACACTGAAGCTTTCTTT. Translation gives CASSQTPNTEAFF.

The chain couples TRBV10-3 to TRBJ2-3; 10 positions agree with TRBD1. Germline V gives CDR1 ENHRY, CDR2 SYGVKD. V gave up 4 bases and J gave up 8 bases; unmatched junction bases: 6. The length of the CDR3 is 14 residues. In DNA form, the CDR3 reads TGTGCCATCAGTGGGGACAGGGGAGGGGGTACGCAGTATTTT. It yields the protein CAISGDRGGGTQYF.

The gene calls are TRBV4-2 and TRBJ2-1; D ambiguous. Trimming left V 0 bases short and J 7 bases short, with 7 bases between. The germline CDR1 and CDR2 sequences are LGHNA and YNFKEQ. The CDR3 is made up of 13 amino acids. The CDR3 here is CASSQDLANEQFF. The CDR3 nucleotides read TGTGCCAGCAGCCAAGATTTGGCTAATGAGCAGTTCTTC.

The J gene is TRBJ2-3, the V gene TRBV20-1, with D possibly TRBD2 on 6 matching bases. V lost 4 bases and J 7 bases, leaving 9 bases between the germline ends. This CDR3 has 11 residues. Germline-derived CDR1 and CDR2 are DFQATT and SNEGSKA (reference sequence). Written as DNA, the CDR3 is TGCAGTGCTACCGGACTAAATACGCAGTATTTT. Protein product: CSATGLNTQYF.

With regard to this clone: Other DNA sequences in the sample encode the same CDR3. The chain employs TRBV30 and TRBJ1-2; D not certain. Germline CDR1 reads GTSNPN; CDR2 reads SVGIG (reference sequence). The CDR3 consists of 11 residues. V gave up 1 base and J gave up 5 bases, with 5 bases separating them. DNA for the CDR3: TGTGCCTGGAGTGGTGGGTATGGCTACACCTTC. The encoded protein is CAWSGGYGYTF.

The chain has TRBV5-1 and TRBJ2-3; TRBD2 matches 9 bases. CDR3 length: 14 amino acids. The germline V gene has CDR1 SGHRS and CDR2 YFSETQ. V was clipped by 3 bases and J by 3 bases; unmatched bases: 2. The CDR3 protein is CASSWREGTDTQYF. In DNA, the CDR3 is TGCGCCAGCAGCTGGCGGGAGGGAACAGATACGCAGTATTTT. Based on the CDR3 plus reference TRBV5-1 and TRBJ2-3, the full variable domain is KAGVTQTPRYLIKTRGQQVTLSCSPISGHRSVSWYQQTPGQGLQFLFEYFSETQRNKGNFPGRFSGRQFSNSRSEMNVSTLELGDSALYLCASSWREGTDTQYFGPGTRLTVL.

The chain carries TRBV9 and TRBJ2-3; D uncertain. This CDR3 has 15 amino acids. Per the germline V gene, CDR1 is SGDLS and CDR2 is YYNGEE. V dropped 0 bases and J dropped 6 bases, with 14 bases sitting between them. CDR3 in amino acids: CASSVDDSSRDTQYF. The CDR3 region has the DNA TGTGCCAGCAGCGTAGACGACTCATCGAGGGATACGCAGTATTTT.

V gene TRBV30 combines with J gene TRBJ1-1, with a possible D match to TRBD1 (5 bases). Trimming removed 4 bases from V and 5 bases from J, with 17 bases in between. The germline CDR1 and CDR2 sequences are GTSNPN and SVGIG (reference sequence). The CDR3 loop spans 14 amino acids. CDR3 amino acids: CAWNDRGGRTEAFF. The DNA of the CDR3 is TGTGCCTGGAACGACCGTGGGGGTAGGACTGAAGCTTTCTTT.

The chain carries TRBV6-6 and TRBJ2-7, with TRBD2 as a possible D gene (6 bases). Germline CDR1 MNHNY, CDR2 SVGAGI (reference sequence). Trimming stripped 8 bases from V and 4 bases from J, with 12 bases between. The CDR3 totals 12 residues. The CDR3 DNA reads as TGTGCCAGCGCGGGACGGATATACGAGCAGTACTTC. Protein product: CASAGRIYEQYF.

The chain carries TRBV3-1 (or the pseudogene TRBV3-2) and TRBJ1-2; 7 nucleotides agree with TRBD1. The CDR3 is 14 amino acids. CDR1 is LGHDT, CDR2 YNNKEL, per germline (reference sequence). V shed 6 bases, J shed 1 base, and the junction held 5 bases outside the gene matches. CDR3 region: CASSPGQRNYGYTF. The CDR3 nucleotides are TGTGCCAGCAGTCCGGGACAGCGTAACTATGGCTACACCTTC.

V usage is TRBV6-2 or TRBV6-3 and J usage is TRBJ2-7, with TRBD1 as a possible D gene (6 bases). CDR1 MNHEY and CDR2 SVGEGT come from the germline V gene. Trimming stripped 2 bases from V and 1 base from J, with 15 bases between. CDR3 size: 16 residues. The DNA for the CDR3 is TGTGCCAGCAGTTACGGTGGACAGTCTGGGTCCTACGAGCAGTACTTC. Protein product: CASSYGGQSGSYEQYF.

The chain combines TRBV25-1 with TRBJ1-1; maybe TRBD1 (6 bases). The CDR3 runs 15 residues. CDR1 and CDR2 (germline): MGHDK, SYGVNS. Between the trimmed V and J ends, which lost 4 bases and 4 bases, there was a span of 16 bases. Here the CDR3 DNA reads TGTGCCAGCAGTGGCGTCAGGGGATTTCGCACTGAAGCTTTCTTT. Encoded protein: CASSGVRGFRTEAFF. The full variable domain, with the rest looked up from reference TRBV25-1 and TRBJ1-1, is EADIYQTPRYLVIGTGKKITLECSQTMGHDKMYWYQQDPGMELHLIHYSYGVNSTEKGDLSSESTVSRIRTEHFPLTLESARPSHTSQYLCASSGVRGFRTEAFFGQGTRLTVV.

This clone was observed once. The chain's CDR3 is CASNKDTGNYGYTF. The CDR3 coding sequence is TGTGCCAGCAACAAGGACACCGGGAACTATGGCTACACCTTC. V is TRBV2 and J is TRBJ1-2; a possible D gene is TRBD1 (5 bases). V dropped 7 bases and J dropped 2 bases, with 14 bases sitting between them. This CDR3 region has 14 residues. Germline CDR1 and CDR2: SNHLY and FYNNEI.

The CDR3 protein is CASRSDRGPSYGYTF. The CDR3 DNA reads TGTGCCAGCAGGTCCGACAGGGGGCCCTCCTATGGCTACACCTTC. The chain links TRBV27 to TRBJ1-2; 10 bases fit TRBD1. J was trimmed by 4 bases and V by 6 bases; bases with no gene match: 8. CDR1 is MNHEY and CDR2 is SMNVEV in the germline V gene (reference sequence). This CDR3 region has 15 residues.

The chain has TRBV14 and TRBJ2-5; 12 bases are a match to TRBD2. J was trimmed by 2 bases and V by 4 bases; bases with no gene match: 2. Per germline, CDR1 SGHDN and CDR2 FVKESK. The CDR3 consists of 15 residues. The CDR3 DNA follows: TGTGCCAGCAGCCCGACTAGCGGGAGTCAAGAGACCCAGTACTTC. Its protein product is CASSPTSGSQETQYF.

The sample holds one count of this clone. The rearrangement links TRBV30 to TRBJ1-6; D remains unclear. CDR1 GTSNPN and CDR2 SVGIG come from the germline V gene (reference sequence). CDR3 length: 13 amino acids. V lost 5 bases, J lost 1 base, and 6 bases lay in between. CDR3 in amino acids: CAWDTSYNSPLHF. CDR3 coding DNA: TGTGCCTGGGACACTTCCTATAATTCACCCCTCCACTTT.

CDR3 in amino acids: CASSLIGQGTGELFF. DNA of the CDR3: TGCGCCAGCAGCTTGATCGGGCAGGGAACCGGGGAGCTGTTTTTT. The chain links TRBV5-1 to TRBJ2-2, with D possibly matching TRBD1 (5 bases). The CDR3 covers 15 residues. V was shortened by 1 base and J by 5 bases, with 12 bases between the two germline ends. Germline V gives CDR1 SGHRS, CDR2 YFSETQ.

V gene TRBV7-9 combines with J gene TRBJ2-1, with 7 bases matching TRBD2. CDR1 is SEHNR, CDR2 FQNEAQ, per germline (reference sequence). CDR3 length: 16 residues. V shed 1 base and J 2 bases; nucleotides not matched to a gene: 5. CDR3 protein: CASSLGLAETYNEQFF. The CDR3 nucleotides are TGTGCCAGCAGCTTAGGTCTAGCGGAGACCTACAATGAGCAGTTCTTC.

The chain recombines TRBV19 with TRBJ1-4, with 11 nucleotides matching TRBD1. Germline V CDR1 and CDR2: LNHDA, SQIVND (reference sequence). The V segment lost 6 bases and the J segment 7 bases; nucleotides outside the gene matches: 4. The CDR3 covers 14 residues. As DNA, the CDR3 is TGTGCCAGTAGACTCGGGACAGGGGGTGAAAAACTGTTTTTT. Translating gives CASRLGTGGEKLFF.

The V and J genes are TRBV2 and TRBJ2-3, with 10 bases identical to TRBD2. The CDR3 totals 15 residues. Looked up from germline, CDR1 is SNHLY and CDR2 is FYNNEI. After removal of 8 bases from V and 2 bases from J, the junction contained 7 bases not matched to a gene. The CDR3 DNA reads as TGTGCCAGCGCAAGGACTAGCGGCTTCACAGATACGCAGTATTTT. This translates into CASARTSGFTDTQYF.

This chain links TRBV4-1 with TRBJ1-1, with D perhaps TRBD1 (5 bases). The V and J ends lost 1 base and 4 bases respectively, with 19 bases between them. Germline CDR1 MGHRA, CDR2 YSYEKL. CDR3 length equals 17 residues. The CDR3 sequence: CASSQAIPRDISTEAFF. The DNA of the CDR3 is TGCGCCAGCAGCCAAGCCATCCCCAGGGATATTAGCACTGAAGCTTTCTTT.

The sample holds one count of this clone. The chain joins TRBV7-2 to TRBJ1-6; D ambiguous. Germline V gene data show CDR1 as SGHTA and CDR2 as FQGNSA. This CDR3 is built from 14 residues. Trimming left V 6 bases short and J 5 bases short, with 11 bases between. CDR3 protein: CASRQGFNNSPLHF. The CDR3 DNA reads TGTGCCAGCAGGCAAGGGTTTAATAATTCACCCCTCCACTTT.